Listed below are T cell receptor beta chains from one sample, sequenced in a study of cytomegalovirus exposure and HLA in healthy donors. Sequenced by immunoSEQ multiplex PCR; TCRdb stores in-frame clones only, minus some. The table lists over 100,000 clones, 65% to 80% of them singletons. Input material: PBMCs. The receptors stem from a male donor in good health and CMV-seropositive. CDR3s include the opening cysteine and the closing phenylalanine or tryptophan. The order of the fields is J gene, V gene, D gene, clone size, CDR3 DNA, CDR3 protein. The D gene is left open where the match is weak. Only some rows state a clone size, as once, few, many or a class for expanded clones.

j_gene: TRBJ1-4
v_gene: TRBV7-2
d_gene: NA
abundance: NA
CDR3nt: TGTGCCAGCAGCCCAAGAGCAACTAATGAAAAACTGTTTTTT
CDR3aa: CASSPRATNEKLFF

j_gene: TRBJ2-1
v_gene: TRBV28
d_gene: NA
abundance: few
CDR3nt: TGTGCCAGCAGTTTCACACTCGGTCTCGAAAGGGGGAATGAGCAGTTCTTC
CDR3aa: CASSFTLGLERGNEQFF

j_gene: TRBJ2-7
v_gene: TRBV11-2
d_gene: TRBD1
abundance: NA
CDR3nt: TGTGCCAGCAGCTTAGAGGACAGGGCCTACGAGCAGTACTTC
CDR3aa: CASSLEDRAYEQYF

j_gene: TRBJ1-2
v_gene: TRBV2
d_gene: NA
abundance: few
CDR3nt: TGTGCCAGCAGAGGAGGGACTCTGGGGGATGGCTACACCTTC
CDR3aa: CASRGGTLGDGYTF

j_gene: TRBJ2-1
v_gene: TRBV5-6
d_gene: TRBD1
abundance: NA
CDR3nt: TGTGCCAGCAGCGACAGGGACGTCGGGAATTTGCAGTTCTTC
CDR3aa: CASSDRDVGNLQFF

j_gene: TRBJ1-5
v_gene: TRBV28
d_gene: NA
abundance: NA
CDR3nt: TGTGCCAGCAGTTTTAGGAGTTTGCCAGGGAATACTGTTTATCAGCCCCAGCATTTT
CDR3aa: CASSFRSLPGNTVYQPQHF

j_gene: TRBJ2-7
v_gene: TRBV28
d_gene: TRBD2
abundance: NA
CDR3nt: TGTGCCAGCATTCAAGGAGGGACTAACTTATACGAGCAGTACTTC
CDR3aa: CASIQGGTNLYEQYF

j_gene: TRBJ1-1
v_gene: TRBV7-2
d_gene: NA
abundance: few
CDR3nt: TGTGCCAGCAGCTCCTTGACAGGAATGAACACTGAAGCTTTCTTT
CDR3aa: CASSSLTGMNTEAFF

j_gene: TRBJ2-4
v_gene: TRBV28
d_gene: NA
abundance: NA
CDR3nt: TGTGCCAGCAGTTTAGGGGGGACCAAAAACATTCAGTACTTC
CDR3aa: CASSLGGTKNIQYF

j_gene: TRBJ1-3
v_gene: TRBV28
d_gene: TRBD1
abundance: few
CDR3nt: TGTGCCAGCAGTTCGCTCGACAGGGGATACACCATATATTTT
CDR3aa: CASSSLDRGYTIYF

j_gene: TRBJ2-2
v_gene: TRBV29-1
d_gene: NA
abundance: NA
CDR3nt: TGCAGCGCCAAACCCAGGACAGACCCCACCGGGGAGCTGTTTTTT
CDR3aa: CSAKPRTDPTGELFF

j_gene: TRBJ2-6
v_gene: TRBV5-1
d_gene: TRBD1
abundance: few
CDR3nt: TGCGCCAGCAGCTTGGGGACAGGGGGCACTGGGGCCAACGTCCTGACTTTC
CDR3aa: CASSLGTGGTGANVLTF

j_gene: TRBJ2-7
v_gene: TRBV19
d_gene: NA
abundance: NA
CDR3nt: TGTGCCAGTAGTATAGATGGCGGAGGTTCCTACGAGCAGTACTTC
CDR3aa: CASSIDGGGSYEQYF

j_gene: TRBJ1-4
v_gene: TRBV6-5
d_gene: NA
abundance: NA
CDR3nt: TGTGCCAGCAGCTCCGGGATTAGGAATGAAAAACTGTTTTTT
CDR3aa: CASSSGIRNEKLFF

j_gene: TRBJ2-7
v_gene: TRBV15
d_gene: NA
abundance: NA
CDR3nt: TGTGCCACCAGCAGAGAGGGCCGCTCCTACGAGCAGTACTTC
CDR3aa: CATSREGRSYEQYF

j_gene: TRBJ2-2
v_gene: TRBV18
d_gene: NA
abundance: NA
CDR3nt: TGTGCCAGCTCCCTGGGGCCAGGGGCGGCCGGCACCGGGGAGCTGTTTTTT
CDR3aa: CASSLGPGAAGTGELFF

j_gene: TRBJ1-1
v_gene: TRBV30
d_gene: NA
abundance: NA
CDR3nt: TGTGCCTGGAGTGGTCAGGGTTGGACTGAAGCTTTCTTT
CDR3aa: CAWSGQGWTEAFF

j_gene: TRBJ1-5
v_gene: TRBV7-8
d_gene: NA
abundance: few
CDR3nt: TGTGCCAGCAGCGTAGGGCTTTGGGCAGGAGGTCAGCCCCAGCATTTT
CDR3aa: CASSVGLWAGGQPQHF

j_gene: TRBJ1-4
v_gene: TRBV6-1
d_gene: TRBD1
abundance: NA
CDR3nt: TGTGCCAGCAGAGACAGGGGGCAGGCTAATGAAAAACTGTTTTTT
CDR3aa: CASRDRGQANEKLFF

j_gene: TRBJ2-7
v_gene: TRBV6-1
d_gene: TRBD1
abundance: NA
CDR3nt: TGTGCCAGCAGTGGACAGGGGCCCTACGAGCAGTACTTC
CDR3aa: CASSGQGPYEQYF

j_gene: TRBJ2-7
v_gene: TRBV18
d_gene: NA
abundance: NA
CDR3nt: TGTGCCAGCTCGCCGGACCGGACAGTCTACGAGCAGTACTTC
CDR3aa: CASSPDRTVYEQYF

j_gene: TRBJ1-2
v_gene: TRBV19
d_gene: TRBD1
abundance: NA
CDR3nt: TGTGCCAGTAGTATCTCTCGACAGGGTTACTATGGCTACACCTTC
CDR3aa: CASSISRQGYYGYTF

j_gene: TRBJ1-1
v_gene: TRBV29-1
d_gene: NA
abundance: NA
CDR3nt: TGCAGCGTTGAGTTGGCGGGGGGGCAACATTTTAACACTGAAGCTTTCTTT
CDR3aa: CSVELAGGQHFNTEAFF

j_gene: TRBJ2-2
v_gene: TRBV18
d_gene: NA
abundance: few
CDR3nt: TGTGCCAGCTCACCGGGGACAAACACCGGGGAGCTGTTTTTT
CDR3aa: CASSPGTNTGELFF

j_gene: TRBJ2-1
v_gene: TRBV5-1
d_gene: TRBD2
abundance: NA
CDR3nt: TGCGCCAGCAGCTTTAGCGGGGGAGATTACAATGAGCAGTTCTTC
CDR3aa: CASSFSGGDYNEQFF

j_gene: TRBJ1-1
v_gene: TRBV6-6
d_gene: NA
abundance: NA
CDR3nt: TGTGCCGCTGAGCGGGTCGGCGACACTGAAGCTTTCTTT
CDR3aa: CAAERVGDTEAFF

j_gene: TRBJ1-4
v_gene: TRBV7-8
d_gene: NA
abundance: NA
CDR3nt: TGTGCCAGCAGCTTATGGGGCGAGCTGGCCCCCAATGGAAAACTGTTTTTT
CDR3aa: CASSLWGELAPNGKLFF

j_gene: TRBJ2-1
v_gene: TRBV6-1
d_gene: NA
abundance: NA
CDR3nt: TGTGCCAGCAGTAACAGGGGGCGGGGGGACAATGAGCAGTTCTTC
CDR3aa: CASSNRGRGDNEQFF

j_gene: TRBJ2-1
v_gene: TRBV7-9
d_gene: TRBD2
abundance: NA
CDR3nt: TGTGCCAGCAGCTTGAGGGCGGGAGTAGGTAATGAGCAGTTCTTC
CDR3aa: CASSLRAGVGNEQFF

j_gene: TRBJ2-4
v_gene: TRBV6-5
d_gene: TRBD1
abundance: NA
CDR3nt: TGTGCCAGCAGCCTGGGGGACAGGGGAAACAGTCAGTACTTC
CDR3aa: CASSLGDRGNSQYF

j_gene: TRBJ1-1
v_gene: TRBV18
d_gene: NA
abundance: NA
CDR3nt: TGTGCCAGCTCACCCTACGGGGAATCTGAAGCTTTCTTT
CDR3aa: CASSPYGESEAFF

j_gene: TRBJ2-2
v_gene: TRBV29-1
d_gene: TRBD2
abundance: NA
CDR3nt: TGCAGCGTGGGGGGGGGCACCGGGGAGCTGTTTTTT
CDR3aa: CSVGGGTGELFF

j_gene: TRBJ2-3
v_gene: TRBV5-6
d_gene: TRBD1
abundance: NA
CDR3nt: TGTGCCAGCAGGAGACAGGGAAACACAGATACGCAGTATTTT
CDR3aa: CASRRQGNTDTQYF

j_gene: TRBJ2-5
v_gene: TRBV28
d_gene: TRBD2
abundance: NA
CDR3nt: TGTGCCAGCTCCCCGGGGCGGGGGGGGTCGGAGACCCAGTACTTC
CDR3aa: CASSPGRGGSETQYF

j_gene: TRBJ1-6
v_gene: TRBV4-1
d_gene: TRBD1
abundance: NA
CDR3nt: TGCGCCAGCAGCCAAGCGCGACAGGGAAGTAATTCACCCCTCCACTTT
CDR3aa: CASSQARQGSNSPLHF

j_gene: TRBJ2-7
v_gene: TRBV6-1
d_gene: NA
abundance: NA
CDR3nt: TGTGCCAGCAGTGTCGCGGGTCTCTACGAGCAGTACTTC
CDR3aa: CASSVAGLYEQYF

j_gene: TRBJ1-4
v_gene: TRBV4-2
d_gene: NA
abundance: NA
CDR3nt: TGTGCCAGCAGCCAGCCTACACCGGGGGGGGAAAAACTGTTTTTT
CDR3aa: CASSQPTPGGEKLFF

j_gene: TRBJ2-3
v_gene: TRBV5-4
d_gene: TRBD2
abundance: NA
CDR3nt: TGTGCCAGCAGCGGTCGACTAGCGGGGTCGACACAGGATACGCAGTATTTT
CDR3aa: CASSGRLAGSTQDTQYF

j_gene: TRBJ1-2
v_gene: TRBV20-1
d_gene: NA
abundance: NA
CDR3nt: TGCAGTGCTAGGGCGGACAGAGTGGACACCTTC
CDR3aa: CSARADRVDTF

j_gene: TRBJ2-1
v_gene: TRBV29-1
d_gene: TRBD2
abundance: once
CDR3nt: TGCAGCGTTTACCTGGCGGGAGCTCCCAATGAGCAGTTCTTC
CDR3aa: CSVYLAGAPNEQFF

j_gene: TRBJ2-5
v_gene: TRBV5-8
d_gene: NA
abundance: once
CDR3nt: TGTGCCAGCAGCTTGACAGGAAACCAAGAGACCCAGTACTTC
CDR3aa: CASSLTGNQETQYF

j_gene: TRBJ2-5
v_gene: TRBV5-4
d_gene: TRBD2
abundance: once
CDR3nt: TGTGCCAGCAGCTTGGCCCCGACTAGCCAAGAGATCCAGTACTTC
CDR3aa: CASSLAPTSQEIQYF

j_gene: TRBJ1-1
v_gene: TRBV27
d_gene: NA
abundance: once
CDR3nt: TGTGCCAGCAGTTTGAGAGAATTGACTGAAGCTTTCTTT
CDR3aa: CASSLRELTEAFF

j_gene: TRBJ1-1
v_gene: TRBV19
d_gene: TRBD1
abundance: NA
CDR3nt: TGTGCCAGTAGTCGACAGGGACGCACTGAAGCTTTCTTT
CDR3aa: CASSRQGRTEAFF

j_gene: TRBJ1-5
v_gene: TRBV19
d_gene: TRBD1
abundance: NA
CDR3nt: TGTGCCAGTCACAGGGACAGGCAGCCCCAGCATTTT
CDR3aa: CASHRDRQPQHF

j_gene: TRBJ2-5
v_gene: TRBV28
d_gene: TRBD1
abundance: NA
CDR3nt: TGTGCCACCCAATTCCACAGGGACAGGACCCAGTACTTC
CDR3aa: CATQFHRDRTQYF

j_gene: TRBJ2-1
v_gene: TRBV15
d_gene: NA
abundance: NA
CDR3nt: TGTGCCACCAGCAGAGATCCAGGCTCCTACAATGAGCAGTTCTTC
CDR3aa: CATSRDPGSYNEQFF

j_gene: TRBJ2-7
v_gene: TRBV7-8
d_gene: NA
abundance: NA
CDR3nt: TGTGCCAGCAGCTTAGCGGACTCCTACGAGCAGTACTTC
CDR3aa: CASSLADSYEQYF

j_gene: TRBJ1-1
v_gene: TRBV6-1
d_gene: NA
abundance: NA
CDR3nt: TGTGCCAGCAGACATCAACAGGGTTTGGACACTGAAGCTTTCTTT
CDR3aa: CASRHQQGLDTEAFF

j_gene: TRBJ2-6
v_gene: TRBV5-1
d_gene: TRBD1
abundance: NA
CDR3nt: TGCGCCAGCAGCACCGGGACAGGGAACGTCCTGACTTTC
CDR3aa: CASSTGTGNVLTF

j_gene: TRBJ2-1
v_gene: TRBV6-6
d_gene: TRBD2
abundance: NA
CDR3nt: TGTGCCAGCAGTCGGGGACTAGCGGCGTACAATGAGCAGTTCTTC
CDR3aa: CASSRGLAAYNEQFF

j_gene: TRBJ2-7
v_gene: TRBV4-1
d_gene: TRBD2
abundance: NA
CDR3nt: TGCGCCAGCAGCCAACCCGGGACTAGCAGAAGCTCCTACGAGCAGTACTTC
CDR3aa: CASSQPGTSRSSYEQYF

j_gene: TRBJ2-2
v_gene: TRBV11-3
d_gene: TRBD1
abundance: few
CDR3nt: TGTGCCAGCAGCTCCTTCGGACAGGGGGACACCGGGGAGCTGTTTTTT
CDR3aa: CASSSFGQGDTGELFF

j_gene: TRBJ1-4
v_gene: TRBV7-9
d_gene: TRBD1
abundance: NA
CDR3nt: TGTGCCAGCAGCTCGGGACAGTCGACTAATGAAAAACTGTTTTTT
CDR3aa: CASSSGQSTNEKLFF

j_gene: TRBJ2-2
v_gene: TRBV29-1
d_gene: NA
abundance: few
CDR3nt: TGCAGCGCCGGACAAAGCACCGGGGAGCTGTTTTTT
CDR3aa: CSAGQSTGELFF

j_gene: TRBJ2-1
v_gene: TRBV21-1
d_gene: NA
abundance: NA
CDR3nt: TGTGCCAGCAGCAAAGGAGCGGGAGGTCCGACCTACAATGAGCAGTTCTTC
CDR3aa: CASSKGAGGPTYNEQFF

j_gene: TRBJ2-1
v_gene: TRBV7-9
d_gene: TRBD2
abundance: NA
CDR3nt: TGTGCCAGCAGCTCCCCGGGACTAGACAATGAGCAGTTCTTC
CDR3aa: CASSSPGLDNEQFF

j_gene: TRBJ2-1
v_gene: TRBV5-1
d_gene: TRBD2
abundance: NA
CDR3nt: TGCGCCAGCAGCATTGGACTAGTCCACAATGAGCAGTTCTTC
CDR3aa: CASSIGLVHNEQFF

j_gene: TRBJ1-2
v_gene: TRBV10-3
d_gene: TRBD1
abundance: NA
CDR3nt: TGTGCCATCAAGACAGGGGAGTCTAACTATGGCTACACCTTC
CDR3aa: CAIKTGESNYGYTF